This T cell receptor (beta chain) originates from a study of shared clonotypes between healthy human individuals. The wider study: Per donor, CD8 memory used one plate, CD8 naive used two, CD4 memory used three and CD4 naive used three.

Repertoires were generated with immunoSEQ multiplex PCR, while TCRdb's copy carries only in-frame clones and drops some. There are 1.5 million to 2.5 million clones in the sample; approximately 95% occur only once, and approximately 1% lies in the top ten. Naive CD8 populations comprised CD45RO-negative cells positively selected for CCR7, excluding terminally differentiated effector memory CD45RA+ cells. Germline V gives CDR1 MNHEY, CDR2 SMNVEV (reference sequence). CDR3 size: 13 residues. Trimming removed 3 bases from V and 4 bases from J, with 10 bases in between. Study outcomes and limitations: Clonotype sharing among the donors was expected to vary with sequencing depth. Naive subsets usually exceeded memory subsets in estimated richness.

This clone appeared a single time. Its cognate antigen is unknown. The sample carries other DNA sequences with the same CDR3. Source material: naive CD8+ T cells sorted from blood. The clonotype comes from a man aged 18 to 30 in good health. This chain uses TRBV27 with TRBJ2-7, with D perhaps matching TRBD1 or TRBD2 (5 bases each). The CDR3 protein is CASSFRGGYEQYF. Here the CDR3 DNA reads TGTGCCAGCAGTTTCCGGGGCGGGTACGAGCAGTACTTC.